This T cell receptor beta chain was sequenced for a study of blood T cell repertoires in COVID-19. In the study overall: Donors in the United States, Italy and Spain gave samples during acute or convalescent COVID-19.

CDR3 length equals 14 residues. V gave up 0 bases and J gave up 5 bases; unmatched junction bases: 2. CDR1 and CDR2 (germline): SGHRS, YFSETQ. Assay used: immunoSEQ multiplex PCR; TCRdb lists only in-frame clones, some missing. The sample has 60,000 to 70,000 clones, about 78% seen once. Sequences were obtained from peripheral blood. The receptor was derived from a woman older than 75 with acute or convalescent COVID-19. The chain is built from TRBV5-1 and TRBJ2-7; 10 bases are shared with TRBD2. CDR3 nucleotide sequence: TGCGCCAGCAGCTTGGTAGGGACTAGCGACGAGCAGTACTTC. Its protein is CASSLVGTSDEQYF.